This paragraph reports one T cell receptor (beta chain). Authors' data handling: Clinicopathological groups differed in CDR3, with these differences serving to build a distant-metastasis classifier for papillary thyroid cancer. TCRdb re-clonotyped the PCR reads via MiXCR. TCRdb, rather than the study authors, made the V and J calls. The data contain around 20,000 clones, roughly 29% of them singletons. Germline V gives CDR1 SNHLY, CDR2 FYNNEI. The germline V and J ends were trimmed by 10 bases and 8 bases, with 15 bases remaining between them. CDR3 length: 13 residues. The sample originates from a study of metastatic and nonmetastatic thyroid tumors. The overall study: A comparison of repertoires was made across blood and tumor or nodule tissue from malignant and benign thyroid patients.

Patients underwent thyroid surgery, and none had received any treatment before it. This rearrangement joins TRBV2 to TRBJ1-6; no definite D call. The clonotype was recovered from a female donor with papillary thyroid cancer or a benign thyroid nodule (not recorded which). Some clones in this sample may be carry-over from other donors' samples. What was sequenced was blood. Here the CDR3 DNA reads TGTGCCACCTCCGTGACCGGGGATTCACCCCTCCACTTT. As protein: CATSVTGDSPLHF.